This TCR beta chain is drawn from a study of blood T cell repertoires in COVID-19. Across the whole study: T cells, B-cell-depleted T cells, or PBMCs provided the cDNA or gDNA that served as material.

Study processing details: Amplification of reference gene primers provided the estimated nucleated cell counts. Profiled with immunoSEQ multiplex PCR; TCRdb holds only in-frame clones, not every one. D and trimming come from the DNA, and the V and J calls and clone size come from that table. The table includes 60,000 to 85,000 clones, about 91% detected once. The CDR3 totals 16 residues. Germline V gives CDR1 LGHDT, CDR2 YNNKEL (reference sequence). V gave up 5 bases and J gave up 2 bases; unmatched junction bases: 11. Sequenced input: peripheral blood. This clonotype was obtained from a woman older than 75 with active or convalescent COVID-19. The chain employs TRBV3-1 (or the pseudogene TRBV3-2) and TRBJ2-7, with 8 bases that match TRBD2. This CDR3 is CASSERGGGGTYEQYF. CDR3 DNA sequence: TGTGCCAGCAGCGAAAGGGGAGGCGGGGGGACCTACGAGCAGTACTTC.